This T cell receptor beta chain originates from a study of shared clonotypes between healthy human individuals. The germline gives CDR1 MNHEY, CDR2 SMNVEV (reference sequence). Deletions cut 4 bases from V and 0 bases from J, with 9 bases between. This CDR3 comprises 14 residues. About 30,000 T cell genomes (approximately 0.2 ug DNA) went into each sorted-subset replicate. The table came from immunoSEQ multiplex PCR; TCRdb's copy has only in-frame clones and leaves some out. The sample lists 2 million to 2.5 million clones; about 92% were seen once. Of note for this clone: Its antigen is undetermined.

Study-wide findings and caveats: Generation of non-shared clonotypes was less probable than generation of clonotypes shared by all four donors. The study sampled only blood, and tissue repertoires likely differ.

Naivety among CD8 cells was defined by CD45RO negativity and positive CCR7 selection, thereby excluding terminally differentiated effector memory CD45RA+ cells. This chain links TRBV27 with TRBJ1-1; the D gene is possibly TRBD1 (5 bases). Sequencing input: naive CD8+ T cells from PBMCs. The TCR sequence derives from a man aged 18 to 29 in good health. Some clones in this sample may be carry-over from other donors' samples. DNA for the CDR3: TGTGCCAGCAGTTGGGGGGTCCTGAACACTGAAGCTTTCTTT. Amino acid sequence: CASSWGVLNTEAFF.